The 12 T cell receptor beta chains below come from one sample, sequenced in a study of T-cell memory formation after mild COVID-19. TCRdb itself ran the 5' RACE reads through MiXCR, one entry per CDR3 protein. Among a few hundred thousand distinct CDR3 sequences listed, approximately 24% were seen once. Sequencing was performed on PBMCs or a T cell subset sorted from them (not recorded which). The receptors originated from an adult woman who had mild COVID-19 (a few samples of this study predate the infection). Cell type and time point are not known.

This clonotype was seen a handful of times. The V call is TRBV20-1, the J call TRBJ1-5, with 10 nucleotides matching TRBD1. This CDR3 has 14 amino acids. Germline V gene data show CDR1 as DFQATT and CDR2 as SNEGSKA (reference sequence). Unmatched junction bases numbered 5, after V lost 7 bases and J lost 2 bases. CDR3 DNA sequence: TGCAGTGGCCTGACAGGGGGCGGCAATCAGCCCCAGCATTTT. Its protein product is CSGLTGGGNQPQHF.

The chain links TRBV12-3 or TRBV12-4 to TRBJ1-1, with TRBD1 matching 11 bases. With V trimmed by 0 bases and J by 5 bases, 5 bases remained unmatched. The CDR3 spans 16 residues. The DNA of the CDR3 is TGTGCCAGCAGTTTAGCCGGGACAGGGGGAGGGACTGAAGCTTTCTTT. Translating it yields CASSLAGTGGGTEAFF.

This clonotype was detected a few times. V gene TRBV23-1 combines with J gene TRBJ2-7, with D maybe TRBD1 (5 bases). Being an ORF, TRBV23-1 has a function that is uncertain. V gave up 8 bases and J gave up 1 base, with 12 bases separating them. This CDR3 comprises 13 residues. The CDR3 spells CASLPTESYEQYF. In DNA, the CDR3 is TGCGCCAGCCTGCCGACAGAGTCCTACGAGCAGTACTTC.

This chain connects TRBV11-2 to TRBJ2-7; no reliable D call. CDR1 and CDR2 (germline): SGHAT, FQNNGV. V lost 2 bases and J lost 3, with 11 bases in between. This CDR3 has 14 amino acids. CDR3 sequence reads: CASSLLGANYEQYF. CDR3 coding DNA: TGTGCCAGCAGCTTACTAGGCGCGAACTACGAGCAGTACTTC.

The chain recombines TRBV30 with TRBJ2-1; D could derive from TRBD1 or TRBD2 (5 bases each). The CDR3 runs to 13 residues. CDR1 is GTSNPN and CDR2 is SVGIG in the germline V gene (reference sequence). V gave up 0 bases and J gave up 13 bases, with 16 bases separating them. CDR3 sequence (DNA): TGTGCCTGGAGTGTAAGAGGCTCGGGACGACAGTTCTTC. Translation: CAWSVRGSGRQFF.

Here the CDR3 DNA reads TGTGCCAGCAGCGCTATAGGGAGCTCCTACAATGAGCAGTTCTTC. It is translated as CASSAIGSSYNEQFF. The V gene is TRBV9, the J gene TRBJ2-1, with D maybe TRBD2 (5 bases). V lost 3 bases and J 0 bases, leaving 10 bases between the germline ends. The germline CDR1 and CDR2 sequences are SGDLS and YYNGEE. The CDR3 sequence is 15 residues long.

The rearrangement links TRBV3-1 to TRBJ2-1; 7 nucleotides match TRBD2. The V and J ends lost 6 bases and 0 bases, in that order; junction bases with no gene match: 8. CDR3 length: 16 residues. The germline V gene has CDR1 LGHDT and CDR2 YNNKEL (reference sequence). In DNA, the CDR3 is TGTGCCAGCAGTCAAAATCTAGCGGCCTCCTACAATGAGCAGTTCTTC. Its translation is CASSQNLAASYNEQFF.

This clonotype was seen only a few times. The V gene is TRBV12-3 or TRBV12-4, the J gene TRBJ2-7, with 7 bases that match TRBD2. Germline trimming cut 5 bases from V and 6 bases from J; bases unmatched to any gene: 4. The CDR3 totals 12 residues. The CDR3 sequence: CASSPPGGEQYF. The CDR3 bases are TGTGCCAGCAGTCCGCCGGGGGGCGAGCAGTACTTC.

The chain employs TRBV12-3 or TRBV12-4 and TRBJ1-5; possibly TRBD1 for D (5 bases). Trimming removed 5 bases from V and 4 bases from J, with 21 bases in between. This CDR3 comprises 17 residues. The CDR3 DNA follows: TGTGCCAGCAGTCGCGGGGGTAAGGTCCGGAGGAATCAGCCCCAGCATTTT. It encodes CASSRGGKVRRNQPQHF.

This clonotype appeared a few times. V and J are TRBV11-2 and TRBJ1-2; no firm D call. V shed 0 bases and J shed 4 bases, with 6 bases lying between them. CDR1 and CDR2 from the germline V gene are SGHAT and FQNNGV. The CDR3 is 13 amino acids. The CDR3 region is CASSLDPTYGYTF. The CDR3, as DNA: TGTGCCAGCAGCTTAGATCCTACCTATGGCTACACCTTC.

The sample holds a few counts of this clonotype. The V gene is TRBV4-2, the J gene TRBJ2-3, with 10 positions matching TRBD2. V dropped 4 bases and J dropped 6; count of bases not matched to a gene: 4. This CDR3 has 14 residues. Germline V gene lookup returns CDR1 LGHNA and CDR2 YNFKEQ. CDR3 loop: CASSPGLAVDTQYF. As DNA, the CDR3 is TGTGCCAGCAGCCCCGGACTAGCGGTGGATACGCAGTATTTT.

This sequence joins TRBV12-3 or TRBV12-4 and TRBJ1-2; D unclear. V lost 6 bases, J lost 1 base, and 6 bases lay in between. This CDR3 spans 12 amino acids. This chain's CDR3 is CASRQNNYGYTF. The CDR3, as DNA: TGTGCCAGCAGACAGAATAACTATGGCTACACCTTC.